This TCR beta chain was captured by sequencing in a study of blood T cells in healthy people across ages. This clonotype was picked up a small number of times. What it recognizes is unknown. General study results and limits: Investigators treated diversity estimates from one million T cells as underestimates.

The length of the CDR3 is 17 residues. V gave up 0 bases and J gave up 2 bases; unmatched junction bases: 4. Germline assignment: CDR1 DFQATT and CDR2 SNEGSKA (reference sequence). Alongside a J-beta primer mix, a sample-barcoded 5' primer served in a second PCR lasting about 7 to 11 cycles. TCRdb redid the calling of the 5' RACE reads with MiXCR, one entry per CDR3 protein. Here the sample spans under 1 million distinct CDR3 sequences, under 45% being singletons. The chain joins TRBV20-1 to TRBJ2-3, with 14 positions matching TRBD2. This sequence was found in a man aged 60 to 69 in good health. The sequenced sample consisted of blood. The CDR3 protein is CSAREGTSGGFTDTQYF. In nucleotides, the CDR3 is TGCAGTGCTAGAGAAGGGACTAGCGGGGGATTCACAGATACGCAGTATTTT.